Listed below are T cell receptor beta chains from one sample, sequenced in a study of spatial heterogeneity in lung cancer. MiXCR, applied by TCRdb to the 5' RACE reads, yields one record per CDR3 protein. The data contain tens of thousands of distinct CDR3 sequences, over 9.5% of them singletons. Sequences were derived from PBMCs, sampled at surgery. The receptors here all came from a female donor with early-stage non-small cell lung cancer. Both conserved end residues are part of each CDR3. The D gene is left open where the match is weak. Only some rows state a clone size, as once, few, many or a class for expanded clones.

J: TRBJ2-5; D: TRBD2; V: TRBV5-4; size: -; DNA: TGTGCCAGCAGCTTGGAAGCGGGGGAAGAGACCCAGTACTTC; CDR3: CASSLEAGEETQYF
J: TRBJ2-3; D: TRBD2; V: TRBV7-3; size: -; DNA: TGTGCCAGCAGCACGCGGAGACGGGGGGGCGAGGGAGGCACAGATACGCAGTATTTT; CDR3: CASSTRRRGGEGGTDTQYF
J: TRBJ1-5; D: -; V: TRBV28; size: -; DNA: TGTGCCAGCAGTTTGCTAGGGCCTCAGCCCCAGCATTTT; CDR3: CASSLLGPQPQHF
J: TRBJ1-6; D: TRBD1; V: TRBV6-5; size: few; DNA: TGTGCCAGCAGTGACAGGGCGGGTTCACCCCTCCACTTT; CDR3: CASSDRAGSPLHF
J: TRBJ1-1; D: -; V: TRBV12-3/TRBV12-4; size: once; DNA: TGTGCCAGCAGTTTAAGGGTAGCCAGGGCCCCCGAGGACACTGAAGCTTTCTTT; CDR3: CASSLRVARAPEDTEAFF
J: TRBJ1-5; D: -; V: TRBV5-1; size: -; DNA: TGCGCCAGCAGCTTGGGGCCCGTTGGGGGACAACAGCCCCAGCATTTT; CDR3: CASSLGPVGGQQPQHF
J: TRBJ2-5; D: TRBD1; V: TRBV5-1; size: -; DNA: TGCGCCAGCAGCTTCCCACAGGGGGCAACAGAGACCCAGTACTTC; CDR3: CASSFPQGATETQYF
J: TRBJ1-1; D: -; V: TRBV7-9; size: many; DNA: TGTGCCAGCAGCTTAGGGACGAACACTGAAGCTTTCTTT; CDR3: CASSLGTNTEAFF
J: TRBJ2-7; D: -; V: TRBV7-2; size: many; DNA: TGTGCCAGCAGCTTAATTGGGGGCTCTAGCTCCTACGAGCAGTACTTC; CDR3: CASSLIGGSSSYEQYF
J: TRBJ2-2; D: TRBD1; V: TRBV28; size: -; DNA: TGTGCCAGCACCTCTGGGACAGGGGGCTTGAACACCGGGGAGCTGTTTTTT; CDR3: CASTSGTGGLNTGELFF
J: TRBJ1-1; D: -; V: TRBV6-5; size: -; DNA: TGTGCCAGCAGTTACCGAGTGGCGGCCTTCACTGAAGCTTTCTTT; CDR3: CASSYRVAAFTEAFF
J: TRBJ1-1; D: -; V: TRBV18; size: many; DNA: TGTGCCAGCTCACCACAGCGGGAGAACACTGAAGCTTTCTTT; CDR3: CASSPQRENTEAFF
J: TRBJ1-5; D: TRBD1; V: TRBV19; size: few; DNA: TGTGCCAGCCTGGACAGGGATCAGCCCCAGCATTTT; CDR3: CASLDRDQPQHF
J: TRBJ2-1; D: TRBD2; V: TRBV6-2/TRBV6-3; size: many; DNA: TGTGCCGCCCGGGAGGTGGGTACGAATGAGCAGTTCTTC; CDR3: CAAREVGTNEQFF
J: TRBJ2-3; D: -; V: TRBV28; size: -; DNA: TGTGCCAGCAGTTTAAGCCCCACGGGACCCAGCACAGATACGCAGTATTTT; CDR3: CASSLSPTGPSTDTQYF
J: TRBJ1-5; D: -; V: TRBV2; size: -; DNA: TGTGCCAGCAGAAAATCAAATCAGCCCCAGCATTTT; CDR3: CASRKSNQPQHF
J: TRBJ1-2; D: -; V: TRBV27; size: -; DNA: TGTGCCAGGAGCGGAGGGAACGGCTATGGCTACACCTTC; CDR3: CARSGGNGYGYTF
J: TRBJ1-5; D: -; V: TRBV12-3/TRBV12-4; size: -; DNA: TGTGCCAGCAGTTTTTGGGGGGCTAGCAATCAGCCCCAGCATTTT; CDR3: CASSFWGASNQPQHF
J: TRBJ2-3; D: TRBD2; V: TRBV15; size: -; DNA: TGTGCCACCAGCAGAGAGACTAGCGGGGGGGGTACGCAGTATTTT; CDR3: CATSRETSGGGTQYF
J: TRBJ2-2; D: TRBD1; V: TRBV6-5; size: many; DNA: TGTGCCAGCAGACAAACCACAGGGGCCGGGGAGCTGTTTTTT; CDR3: CASRQTTGAGELFF
J: TRBJ2-3; D: TRBD1; V: TRBV20-1; size: -; DNA: TGCAGTGCTAGAGACGGACAGGGAACCGGCACAGATACGCAGTATTTT; CDR3: CSARDGQGTGTDTQYF
J: TRBJ1-2; D: TRBD1; V: TRBV7-8; size: -; DNA: TGTGCCAGCAGCACTAGGACAGGGTCGTCGGTCAGCGGTGGCTACACCTTC; CDR3: CASSTRTGSSVSGGYTF
J: TRBJ1-6; D: -; V: TRBV6-6; size: few; DNA: TGTGCCAGCAGACCAGGGAGCTCACCCCTCCACTTT; CDR3: CASRPGSSPLHF
J: TRBJ1-2; D: -; V: TRBV7-8; size: -; DNA: TGTGCCAGCAGCTTAGAACCCCTCTGGGGCTACACCTTC; CDR3: CASSLEPLWGYTF
J: TRBJ2-2; D: TRBD1; V: TRBV7-2; size: -; DNA: TGTGCCAGCAGCTTGGACAGGGGTCCCGGGGAGCTGTTTTTT; CDR3: CASSLDRGPGELFF
J: TRBJ1-4; D: -; V: TRBV15; size: -; DNA: TGTGCCACCAGCGACGGACAGTTTGCAACTAATGAAAAACTGTTTTTT; CDR3: CATSDGQFATNEKLFF
J: TRBJ1-5; D: -; V: TRBV2; size: many; DNA: TGTGCCAGCAGTGAAGAGCGTGCTCAGCCCCAGCATTTT; CDR3: CASSEERAQPQHF
J: TRBJ2-1; D: -; V: TRBV5-1; size: -; DNA: TGCGCCAGCAGCTTGTCAGGGGCCTACAATGAGCAGTTCTTC; CDR3: CASSLSGAYNEQFF
J: TRBJ2-7; D: -; V: TRBV7-2; size: many; DNA: TGTGCCAGCAGCCCCCGGAGGCAGACCTACGAGCAGTACTTC; CDR3: CASSPRRQTYEQYF
J: TRBJ2-7; D: -; V: TRBV7-7; size: few; DNA: TGTGCTAGCAGCTTAGTCTGGGGGTTTAACTACGAGCAGTACTTC; CDR3: CASSLVWGFNYEQYF
J: TRBJ2-5; D: TRBD1; V: TRBV6-5; size: -; DNA: TGTGCCAGCAGCCCGACAGGGGGAGAGACCCAGTACTTC; CDR3: CASSPTGGETQYF
J: TRBJ1-2; D: -; V: TRBV7-2; size: many; DNA: TGTGCCAGCAGCTTACGGGGCCACTATGGCTACACCTTC; CDR3: CASSLRGHYGYTF
J: TRBJ2-2; D: -; V: TRBV6-1; size: -; DNA: TGTGCCAGCAGTGCTGGCAGGGCGGACACCGGGGAGCTGTTTTTT; CDR3: CASSAGRADTGELFF
J: TRBJ1-6; D: -; V: TRBV5-1; size: many; DNA: TGCGCCAGCAGCTTGGCCACGGGGAGAAATTCACCCCTCCACTTT; CDR3: CASSLATGRNSPLHF
J: TRBJ2-1; D: -; V: TRBV9; size: many; DNA: TGTGCCAGCAGCGTAGAATTGAGCTCCTACAATGAGCAGTTCTTC; CDR3: CASSVELSSYNEQFF
J: TRBJ2-3; D: -; V: TRBV6-4; size: -; DNA: TGTGCCAGCAGCCCCAGGGGTACAGATACGCAGTATTTT; CDR3: CASSPRGTDTQYF
J: TRBJ1-5; D: -; V: TRBV5-1; size: -; DNA: TGCGCCAGCAGCTTGGAGGGAGATGGCAATCAGCCCCAGCATTTT; CDR3: CASSLEGDGNQPQHF
J: TRBJ2-7; D: -; V: TRBV10-3; size: many; DNA: TGTGCCATCAACGGGCCTTTAGGGCAGTACTTC; CDR3: CAINGPLGQYF
J: TRBJ2-1; D: TRBD2; V: TRBV3-1; size: many; DNA: TGTGCCAGCAGCCAAGCACTAGCGGGCTACAATGAGCAGTTCTTC; CDR3: CASSQALAGYNEQFF
J: TRBJ1-5; D: -; V: TRBV2; size: -; DNA: TGTGCCAGCAGTGAGGGAGGGTATAGCAATCAGCCCCAGCATTTT; CDR3: CASSEGGYSNQPQHF
J: TRBJ1-1; D: -; V: TRBV12-5; size: many; DNA: TGTGCTAGTGGTCCAACGGACACGAACACTGAAGCTTTCTTT; CDR3: CASGPTDTNTEAFF
J: TRBJ2-7; D: -; V: TRBV30; size: few; DNA: TGTGCCTGGAGCCCCTCGTGGTCCTACGAGCAGTACTTC; CDR3: CAWSPSWSYEQYF
J: TRBJ2-1; D: -; V: TRBV6-2/TRBV6-3; size: many; DNA: TGTGCCAGCAGTTTCGAAGGGGATGAGCAGTTCTTC; CDR3: CASSFEGDEQFF
J: TRBJ2-7; D: -; V: TRBV5-1; size: -; DNA: TGCGCCAGCAGCTTGCCAGGGGCTAACTACGAGCAGTACTTC; CDR3: CASSLPGANYEQYF
J: TRBJ1-5; D: -; V: TRBV29-1; size: many; DNA: TGCAGCGTTCAGCAGGAGGGGAATCAGCCCCAGCATTTT; CDR3: CSVQQEGNQPQHF
J: TRBJ2-3; D: TRBD2; V: TRBV4-1; size: -; DNA: TGCGCCAGCAGCCAAGATCCGGGGGGGCCGGGGGATACGCAGTATTTT; CDR3: CASSQDPGGPGDTQYF
J: TRBJ1-4; D: TRBD1; V: TRBV6-1; size: -; DNA: TGTGCCAGCAGTGGACATCAGGGGGCATCGGTTGAAAAACTGTTTTTT; CDR3: CASSGHQGASVEKLFF
J: TRBJ2-3; D: -; V: TRBV20-1; size: -; DNA: TGCAGTGCGAAACAAGTAGATACGCAGTATTTT; CDR3: CSAKQVDTQYF
J: TRBJ2-3; D: -; V: TRBV24-1; size: -; DNA: TGTGCCACCAGTGATTTTAATCGGGACCACACAGATACGCAGTATTTT; CDR3: CATSDFNRDHTDTQYF
J: TRBJ2-1; D: TRBD2; V: TRBV7-9; size: many; DNA: TGTGCCAGCAGCTACGGACTAGCGGGATACAATGAGCAGTTCTTC; CDR3: CASSYGLAGYNEQFF
J: TRBJ1-6; D: -; V: TRBV6-6; size: -; DNA: TGTGCCAGCAAAGGTTCACCCCTCACTCCCCTCCACTTT; CDR3: CASKGSPLTPLHF
J: TRBJ2-1; D: TRBD2; V: TRBV11-3; size: -; DNA: TGTGCCAGCAGCTTCAGGCTAGCGGGCCTCAATGAGCAGTTCTTC; CDR3: CASSFRLAGLNEQFF
J: TRBJ2-3; D: TRBD2; V: TRBV20-1; size: many; DNA: TGCAGTGCGTTACTAGCGGGGGGCCCATTTGAGTATTTT; CDR3: CSALLAGGPFEYF
J: TRBJ2-1; D: TRBD2; V: TRBV7-7; size: -; DNA: TGTGCTAGCAGCCCGGGACTAAACAATGAGCAGTTCTTC; CDR3: CASSPGLNNEQFF
J: TRBJ2-6; D: -; V: TRBV7-2; size: few; DNA: TGTGCCAGCAGTGACAGGAAAAACTCTGGGGCCAACGTCCTGACTTTC; CDR3: CASSDRKNSGANVLTF
J: TRBJ1-5; D: -; V: TRBV19; size: -; DNA: TGTGCCAGTAGTCCAGTACAGGGTCATCAGCCCCAGCATTTT; CDR3: CASSPVQGHQPQHF
J: TRBJ1-3; D: -; V: TRBV3-1; size: few; DNA: TGTGCCAGCAGCCAGGGAGGGCCTTCAGTCTCTGGAAACACCATATATTTT; CDR3: CASSQGGPSVSGNTIYF
J: TRBJ2-7; D: TRBD1; V: TRBV5-5; size: -; DNA: TGTGCCAGCAGCTTGGATTGGGACAGTATCTACGAGCAGTACTTC; CDR3: CASSLDWDSIYEQYF
J: TRBJ2-3; D: -; V: TRBV7-9; size: few; DNA: TGTGCCAGCAGCTTAAGGGCGCCAGATACGCAGTATTTT; CDR3: CASSLRAPDTQYF